This T cell receptor (beta chain) was sequenced for a study of T cells after yellow fever vaccination (dated by TCRdb to between 2018 and 2021). As for the study more broadly: The SMART-Seq v4 Ultra Low Input RNA kit was used to prepare libraries from fractions with low cell numbers. Blood samples were taken at several timepoints before and after primary and secondary immunization, and bulk PBMC replicates and cell subsets were isolated. Two healthy male donors, one aged 18 to 30 and one aged 30 to 40 years, made up the cohort. Bulk TCR alpha and beta repertoires were sequenced longitudinally to track T-cell clones before and after primary and booster YFV17D yellow fever vaccination. Findings and caveats that apply to the study as a whole: Most clones expanded after primary vaccination were re-detected after the booster (almost 98% of CD4 and approximately 89% of CD8), suggesting broad memory maintenance. A small share of clonotypes was detected in both CD4 and CD8 compartments, with the overlap likely arising from convergent recombination. Only a couple of donors were included in the study, so the extent to which the findings can be generalized is limited. Compared with the primary T-cell response, the secondary T-cell response was faster but weaker, reaching its peak on day 5 rather than on day 15. Computational filtering was needed because FACS-sorted repertoires could contain abundant contaminating clonotypes from the bulk population.

The treatment or condition label on this specimen signifies: live attenuated yellow fever vaccine strain. At each blood-draw timepoint, two biological replicates of bulk PBMCs were obtained. A standard Ficoll-Paque protocol was used to isolate PBMCs from peripheral blood. TriZol was used to extract RNA from bulk PBMCs, from CD4 and CD8 fractions, and from dextramer-positive and dextramer-negative fractions. As for this clonotype: It lacks a known antigen. Qualities for individual bases were not recorded, and no much larger clone is one base off.

The CDR3 spans 13 residues, from the cysteine through the phenylalanine. CDR3 DNA only is kept here, 39 bases in frame from base 1. TCR cDNA was synthesized by 5'RACE template switching, which introduced a universal primer site and unique molecular identifiers. Priming of cDNA synthesis was performed from both the TCR alpha and TCR beta constant segments. Two PCR steps were used to amplify libraries, with sample barcodes and sequencing adapters being added in the second step. Sequencing of libraries was done on Illumina HiSeq 2500 (2x100 bp) or NovaSeq (2x150 bp). Regarding the original processing steps: Reads were demultiplexed and collapsed into UMI consensus sequences with MIGEC, and V(D)J alignment was performed with MiXCR. Clonotypes responding to the vaccine were identified with edgeR on replicate PBMC samples, with the criteria of FDR below 0.01 and a log2 fold change above 5 up to day 15. CD4 or CD8 identity was assigned to each bulk clonotype according to whether the clonotype was present at higher abundance in the sequenced CD4 repertoire or the sequenced CD8 repertoire. TCRdb cleaned the public reads at Q25 with fastp, built clones with MiXCR and kept in-frame beta chains. CDR3 protein duplicates are merged, each entry listing the most common genes and DNA. TCRdb's processing, not the authors' own work, is the source of the V and J calls. The sample contains approximately 550,000 distinct CDR3 sequences, 15% to 20% of them found a single time. The top ten clones comprise approximately 15% of the sample.

Source: PBMCs, taken 15 days after the yellow fever booster vaccination. In this chain, TRBV1 is recombined with TRBJ2-7; the table assigns TRBD1, which was not confirmed against the DNA. TRBV1 has pseudogene status. This receptor was identified in a man younger than 40 who received the YFV17D yellow fever vaccine. The CDR3 protein: CTSQGGANYEQYF. The DNA is as follows: TGCACCAGCCAGGGGGGGGCCAACTACGAGCAGTACTTC.